The 17 T cell receptor beta chains reported below all come from one sample, sequenced in a study of CD8+ T cells in alopecia areata. Treatment defined: oral pan-JAK inhibitor, 5-10 mg twice daily. The authors extracted RNA and reverse transcribed it into cDNA as the sequencing template. The protocol was immunoSEQ multiplex PCR, while the TCRdb copy is restricted to in-frame clones and leaves out a portion. The repertoire consists of 110,000 or so clones, with roughly three fifths occurring once and the leading ten covering roughly 3.5%. The sequences come from CD4+ T cells sorted from blood, collected at week 24, from a patient treated with tofacitinib. These receptors came from a human donor with alopecia areata.

This chain connects TRBV9 to TRBJ2-2; possible D gene TRBD1, 6 bases. The CDR3 is 16 amino acids. V lost 0 bases and J 1 base, leaving 10 bases between the germline ends. The germline V gene has CDR1 SGDLS and CDR2 YYNGEE. The CDR3 sequence is CASSVAQGMNTGELFF. DNA of the CDR3: TGTGCCAGCAGCGTAGCGCAGGGGATGAACACCGGGGAGCTGTTTTTT.

The chain employs TRBV2 and TRBJ2-3; TRBD2 agrees at 11 bases. The CDR3 is 14 amino acids. Germline trimming cut 4 bases from V and 6 bases from J; bases unmatched to any gene: 3. Per germline, CDR1 SNHLY and CDR2 FYNNEI. The DNA for the CDR3 is TGTGCCAGCAGTGTACTAGCGGGGGAGGATACGCAGTATTTT. The encoded protein is CASSVLAGEDTQYF.

J is TRBJ2-7 and V is TRBV4-3; D gene ambiguous. CDR1 LGHNA and CDR2 YSLEER come from the germline V gene. The V gene lost 4 bases and the J gene lost 4 bases, with 17 bases spanning the gap. The CDR3 totals 15 residues. In DNA form, the CDR3 reads TGCGCCAGCAGCCTCCTCTTGAAGGCCGAATACGAGCAGTACTTC. Protein product: CASSLLLKAEYEQYF.

This chain joins TRBV30 and TRBJ2-1, with unresolved D. The CDR3 runs to 13 residues. Germline V gene lookup returns CDR1 GTSNPN and CDR2 SVGIG (reference sequence). The V end was cut by 6 bases, the J end by 3 bases, with 12 bases between. The CDR3 protein is CACFPSDYNEQFF. CDR3 in DNA: TGTGCCTGCTTCCCGTCAGACTACAATGAGCAGTTCTTC.

Concerning this clone: The junction and the germline gene differ at one end; a read error may be behind it. This chain uses TRBV7-3 with TRBJ2-4; no reliable D call. Germline CDR1 is SGHTA and CDR2 is FQGTGA. The CDR3 has 11 residues. The CDR3 coding sequence is TGCCGACGGACGGATTGGAACATTCAGTACTTC. Protein sequence: CRRTDWNIQYF.

This rearrangement joins TRBV30 to TRBJ2-7; unclear D gene. The germline gives CDR1 GTSNPN, CDR2 SVGIG (reference sequence). Trimming took off 2 bases at V and 3 bases at J, with 8 bases between the two ends. The CDR3 is 12 residues long. In DNA, the CDR3 is TGTGCCTGGAGTCCGTCCTACTACGAGCAGTACTTC. Protein: CAWSPSYYEQYF.

The rearrangement joins TRBV19 to TRBJ2-1; TRBD2 agrees at 7 bases. This CDR3 is built from 14 residues. Trimming took 5 bases from V and 0 from J; bases not matched to a gene: 1. Germline V gene lookup returns CDR1 LNHDA and CDR2 SQIVND (reference sequence). CDR3 protein: CASSGGDSYNEQFF. In nucleotides, the CDR3 is TGTGCCAGTAGTGGGGGGGACTCCTACAATGAGCAGTTCTTC.

J is TRBJ2-1 and V is TRBV6-6; TRBD2 is a possible D gene (7 bases). This CDR3 region has 13 residues. Germline loops: CDR1 MNHNY, CDR2 SVGAGI (reference sequence). For the CDR3, the DNA is TGTGCATCGATTGCGGGGGCGATGGGTGAGCAGTTCTTC. Protein product: CASIAGAMGEQFF.

This clone was observed a handful of times. The V gene is TRBV4-2, the J gene TRBJ2-7; maybe TRBD1 (5 bases). The CDR3 totals 15 residues. V gave up 1 base and J gave up 2 bases, with 12 bases separating them. Germline assignment: CDR1 LGHNA and CDR2 YNFKEQ. The CDR3 DNA sequence: TGTGCCAGCAGCCAAGTGGGGCAGGTAGCCTACGAGCAGTACTTC. Amino acids: CASSQVGQVAYEQYF.

This sequence joins TRBV4-1 and TRBJ1-6; 7 nucleotides agree with TRBD1. With V trimmed by 0 bases and J by 9 bases, 8 bases remained unmatched. This CDR3 is built from 16 residues. The germline CDR1 and CDR2 sequences are MGHRA and YSYEKL. CDR3 protein: CASSQDFLQGGSPLHF. Here the CDR3 DNA reads TGCGCCAGCAGCCAAGATTTCCTCCAGGGGGGTTCACCCCTCCACTTT.

This clone was found a few times. The V and J genes are TRBV2 and TRBJ2-1; tentative D call: TRBD1 (6 bases). The germline V gene encodes CDR1 SNHLY and CDR2 FYNNEI. The CDR3 has 16 amino acids. Trimming shortened V by 5 bases and J by 0 bases, and 14 bases separated the two germline ends. The CDR3 reads CASSPNRVISYNEQFF. In DNA form, the CDR3 reads TGTGCCAGCAGTCCCAACAGGGTTATCTCCTACAATGAGCAGTTCTTC.

The rearrangement joins TRBV10-3 to TRBJ2-1, with 10 bases lining up with TRBD1. The CDR3 totals 14 residues. V lost 11 bases, J lost 4 bases, and 8 bases stayed unmatched. The germline gives CDR1 ENHRY, CDR2 SYGVKD. The CDR3 bases are TGTGCCGCCACTCCGGGACAGGGGTACAATGAGCAGTTCTTC. It codes for CAATPGQGYNEQFF.

Only one count was recorded for this clone. This chain joins TRBV4-3 and TRBJ2-2; a weak D match, TRBD1 (5 bases). Germline V gives CDR1 LGHNA, CDR2 YSLEER. This CDR3 comprises 15 residues. Trimming removed 0 bases at V and 4 bases at J, with 9 bases between. CDR3 bases: TGCGCCAGCAGCCAAGATCAGGGTATCACCGGGGAGCTGTTTTTT. Translated: CASSQDQGITGELFF.

The chain has TRBV7-2 and TRBJ2-5, with TRBD2 matching over 7 bases. With V trimmed by 5 bases and J by 1 base, 4 bases remained unmatched. This CDR3 has 14 amino acids. From germline, CDR1 is SGHTA and CDR2 FQGNSA. CDR3 bases: TGTGCCAGCAGCGTCTCTAGCGGCCAAGAGACCCAGTACTTC. It translates to CASSVSSGQETQYF.

The V and J genes are TRBV11-2 and TRBJ2-7; no clear D. Germline assignment: CDR1 SGHAT and CDR2 FQNNGV. Trimming took 3 bases from V and 0 from J, leaving 6 bases between them. CDR3 length: 13 amino acids. CDR3 coding DNA: TGTGCCAGCAGCTTTTTAGACTCCTACGAGCAGTACTTC. Protein product: CASSFLDSYEQYF.

J is TRBJ1-5 and V is TRBV7-2; D uncertain. V was cut by 2 bases and J by 7 bases, with 9 bases left in between. Germline CDR1 SGHTA, CDR2 FQGNSA. The CDR3 is 13 amino acids. Here the CDR3 reads CASSLSGGQPQHF. The CDR3 nucleotides are TGTGCCAGCAGCTTATCTGGTGGGCAGCCCCAGCATTTT. Looking up the rest from reference TRBV7-2 and TRBJ1-5 gives the full variable domain: GAGVSQSPSNKVTEKGKDVELRCDPISGHTALYWYRQSLGQGLEFLIYFQGNSAPDKSGLPSDRFSAERTGGSVSTLTIQRTQQEDSAVYLCASSLSGGQPQHFGDGTRLSIL.

V and J are TRBV29-1 and TRBJ2-5, with D hard to call. Germline V lookup: CDR1 SQVTM, CDR2 ANQGSEA. V lost 3 bases, J lost 7 bases, and 12 bases lay in between. The CDR3 has 12 residues. The CDR3 nucleotides are TGCAGCGTTGATGCATTGTCAGGGACCCAGTACTTC. It encodes CSVDALSGTQYF.